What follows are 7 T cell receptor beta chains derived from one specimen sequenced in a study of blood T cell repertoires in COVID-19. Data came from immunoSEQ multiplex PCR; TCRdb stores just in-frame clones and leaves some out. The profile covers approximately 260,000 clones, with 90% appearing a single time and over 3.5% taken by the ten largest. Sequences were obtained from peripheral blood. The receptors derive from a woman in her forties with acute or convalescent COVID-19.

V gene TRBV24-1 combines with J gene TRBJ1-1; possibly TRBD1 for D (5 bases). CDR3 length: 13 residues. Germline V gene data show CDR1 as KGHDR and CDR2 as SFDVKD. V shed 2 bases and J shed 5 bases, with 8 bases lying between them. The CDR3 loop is CATSDSTVTEAFF. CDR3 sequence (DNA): TGTGCCACCAGTGATTCGACAGTAACTGAAGCTTTCTTT.

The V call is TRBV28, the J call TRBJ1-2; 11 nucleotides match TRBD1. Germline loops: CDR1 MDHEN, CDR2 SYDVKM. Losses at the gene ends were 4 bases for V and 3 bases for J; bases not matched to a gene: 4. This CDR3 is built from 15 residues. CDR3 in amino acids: CASSSGQGAYYGYTF. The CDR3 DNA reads TGTGCCAGCAGTTCCGGACAGGGGGCTTACTATGGCTACACCTTC.

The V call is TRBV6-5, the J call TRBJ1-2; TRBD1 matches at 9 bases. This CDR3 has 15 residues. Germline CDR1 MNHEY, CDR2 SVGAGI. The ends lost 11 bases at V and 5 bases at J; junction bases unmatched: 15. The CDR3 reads CAAEKPGQGRYGYTF. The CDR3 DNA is TGTGCCGCAGAGAAACCGGGACAGGGACGATATGGCTACACCTTC.

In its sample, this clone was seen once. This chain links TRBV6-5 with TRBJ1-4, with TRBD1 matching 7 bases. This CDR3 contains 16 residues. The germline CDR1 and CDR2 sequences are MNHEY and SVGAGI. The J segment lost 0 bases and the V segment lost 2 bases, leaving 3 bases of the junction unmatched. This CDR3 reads CASSYRQGATNEKLFF. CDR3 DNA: TGTGCCAGCAGTTACCGACAGGGCGCAACTAATGAAAAACTGTTTTTT.

The CDR3 DNA reads as TGTGCCACCAGTGGCGGACTAGCGGGGGGGCATGATGAGCAGTTCTTC. Encoded protein: CATSGGLAGGHDEQFF. The J gene is TRBJ2-1, the V gene TRBV24-1; 15 bases are shared with TRBD2. CDR1 and CDR2 from the germline V gene are KGHDR and SFDVKD. The CDR3 is made up of 16 amino acids. V trimming: 5 bases; J trimming: 8 bases; junction bases outside the gene matches: 6.

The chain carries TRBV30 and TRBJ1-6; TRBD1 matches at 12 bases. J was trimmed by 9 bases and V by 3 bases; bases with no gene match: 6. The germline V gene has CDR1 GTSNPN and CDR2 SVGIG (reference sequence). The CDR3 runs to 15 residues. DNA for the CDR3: TGTGCCTGGAGCCCCGGGACAGGGGGCCTTTCACCCCTCCACTTT. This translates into CAWSPGTGGLSPLHF.

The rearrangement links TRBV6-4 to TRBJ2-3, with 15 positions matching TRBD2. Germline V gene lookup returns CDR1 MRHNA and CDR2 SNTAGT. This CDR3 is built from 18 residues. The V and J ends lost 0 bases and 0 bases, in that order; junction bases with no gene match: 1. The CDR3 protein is CASSDSGLAGGSTDTQYF. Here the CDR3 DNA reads TGTGCCAGCAGTGACTCGGGACTAGCGGGGGGTAGCACAGATACGCAGTATTTT.